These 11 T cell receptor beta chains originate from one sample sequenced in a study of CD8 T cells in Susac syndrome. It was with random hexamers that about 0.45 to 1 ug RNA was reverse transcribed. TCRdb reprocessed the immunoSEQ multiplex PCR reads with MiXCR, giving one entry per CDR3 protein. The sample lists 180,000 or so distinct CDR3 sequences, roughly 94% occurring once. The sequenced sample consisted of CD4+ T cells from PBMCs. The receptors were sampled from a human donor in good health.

The CDR3 region has the DNA TGTGCCAGCAGCATCGAGACAGGTTATAATTCACCCCTCCACTTT. Its translation: CASSIETGYNSPLHF. The chain employs TRBV9 and TRBJ1-6, with D maybe TRBD1 (6 bases). CDR1 SGDLS and CDR2 YYNGEE come from the germline V gene. V was shortened by 4 bases and J by 4 bases, with 12 bases between the two germline ends. There are 15 residues in the CDR3.

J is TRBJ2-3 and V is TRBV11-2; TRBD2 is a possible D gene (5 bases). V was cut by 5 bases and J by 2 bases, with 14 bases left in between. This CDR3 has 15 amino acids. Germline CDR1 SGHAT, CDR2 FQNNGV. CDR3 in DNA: TGTGCCAGCAGCGTCTCGGACTGGCACACAGATACGCAGTATTTT. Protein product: CASSVSDWHTDTQYF.

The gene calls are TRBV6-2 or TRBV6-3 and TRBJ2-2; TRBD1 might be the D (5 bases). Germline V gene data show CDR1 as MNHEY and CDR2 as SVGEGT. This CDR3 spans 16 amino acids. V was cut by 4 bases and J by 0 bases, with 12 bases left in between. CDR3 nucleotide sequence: TGTGCCAGCAGTTTGACAGCGCCTACGAACACCGGGGAGCTGTTTTTT. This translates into CASSLTAPTNTGELFF.

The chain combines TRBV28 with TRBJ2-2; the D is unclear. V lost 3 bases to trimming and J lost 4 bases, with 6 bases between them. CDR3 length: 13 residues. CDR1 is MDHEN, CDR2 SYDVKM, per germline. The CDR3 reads CASSFLGTGELFF. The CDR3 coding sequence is TGTGCCAGCAGTTTCTTAGGCACCGGGGAGCTGTTTTTT.

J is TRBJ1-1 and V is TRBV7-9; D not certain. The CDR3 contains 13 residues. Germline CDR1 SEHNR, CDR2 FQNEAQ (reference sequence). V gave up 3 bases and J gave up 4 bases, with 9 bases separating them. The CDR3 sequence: CASSFTISTEAFF. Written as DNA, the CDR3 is TGTGCCAGCAGCTTCACGATATCCACTGAAGCTTTCTTT.

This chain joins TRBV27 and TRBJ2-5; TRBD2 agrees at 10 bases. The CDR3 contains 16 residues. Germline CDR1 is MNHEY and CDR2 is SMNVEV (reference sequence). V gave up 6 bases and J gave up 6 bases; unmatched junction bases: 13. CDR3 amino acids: CASSLITSGVAKTQYF. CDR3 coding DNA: TGTGCCAGCAGCCTTATAACTAGCGGGGTGGCGAAGACCCAGTACTTC.

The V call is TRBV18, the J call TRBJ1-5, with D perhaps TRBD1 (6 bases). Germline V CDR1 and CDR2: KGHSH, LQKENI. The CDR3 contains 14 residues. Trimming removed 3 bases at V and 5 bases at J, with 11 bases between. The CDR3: CASSPVGGDQPQHF. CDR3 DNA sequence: TGTGCCAGCTCACCTGTGGGGGGCGATCAGCCCCAGCATTTT.

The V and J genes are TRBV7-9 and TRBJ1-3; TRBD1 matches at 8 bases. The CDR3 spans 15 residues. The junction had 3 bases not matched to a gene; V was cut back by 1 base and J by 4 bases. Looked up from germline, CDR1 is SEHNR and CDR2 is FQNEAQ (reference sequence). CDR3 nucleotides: TGTGCCAGCAGCTTAGATCAGGGGGCAGGAAACACCATATATTTT. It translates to CASSLDQGAGNTIYF.

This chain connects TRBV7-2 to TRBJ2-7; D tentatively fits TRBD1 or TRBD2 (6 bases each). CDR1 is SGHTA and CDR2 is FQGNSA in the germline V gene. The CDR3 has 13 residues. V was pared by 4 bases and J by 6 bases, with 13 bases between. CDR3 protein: CASSSVGGLEQYF. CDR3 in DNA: TGTGCCAGCAGCTCAGTGGGGGGCCTCGAGCAGTACTTC.

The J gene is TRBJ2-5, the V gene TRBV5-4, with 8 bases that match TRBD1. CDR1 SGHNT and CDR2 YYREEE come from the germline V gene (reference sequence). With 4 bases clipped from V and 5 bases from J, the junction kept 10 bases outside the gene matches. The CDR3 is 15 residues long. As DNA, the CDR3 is TGTGCCAGCAGCCAAAAGATACAGGGGGAGGAGACCCAGTACTTC. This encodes CASSQKIQGEETQYF.

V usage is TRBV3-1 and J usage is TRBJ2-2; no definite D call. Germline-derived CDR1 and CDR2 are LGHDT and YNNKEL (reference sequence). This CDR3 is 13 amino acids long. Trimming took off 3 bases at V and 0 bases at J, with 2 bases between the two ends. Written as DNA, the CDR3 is TGTGCCAGCAGCCAGCCGAACACCGGGGAGCTGTTTTTT. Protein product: CASSQPNTGELFF.